This T cell receptor beta chain was profiled in a study of vaccination and CD4 T cells after COVID-19. Study-level findings and limits: Spike mono-reactive status applied to 304 of 307 vaccine-specific clones in convalescent patients.

Oncomine TCR Beta short-read sequencing was applied to DNA from cultured CD4+ T cells. One entry per CDR3 protein results from TCRdb running MiXCR on the PCR reads. The data hold around 16,000 distinct CDR3 sequences, with roughly half observed a single time. Germline CDR1 SEHNR, CDR2 FQNEAQ (reference sequence). V was pared by 5 bases and J by 2 bases, with 12 bases between. This CDR3 is 14 amino acids long. The sample's treatment: roughly 11-day PBMC culture with coronavirus spike peptide pools or control peptides (ViraFEST assay). With regard to this clonotype: Its antigen is unidentified.

The gene calls are TRBV7-9 and TRBJ1-2, with D perhaps matching TRBD1 (5 bases). The sequence came from a human donor with COVID-19. The sequencing here drew on cultured CD4+ T cells from blood, taken after SARS-CoV-2 vaccination. Here the CDR3 reads CASSKGTGNYGYTF. The CDR3 DNA sequence: TGTGCCAGCAGCAAAGGGACGGGAAACTATGGCTACACCTTC.